This T cell receptor (beta chain) was observed in a study of blood T cells in healthy people across ages. Points from the study as a whole: Conclusively comparing naive with antigen-experienced cells was impossible with unsorted PBMCs.

Caucasian individuals from Russia who were healthy and aged about 6 to 95 acted as donors. A note on this clonotype: As yet, its antigen is unknown.

Together with a sample-barcoded 5' primer, a J-beta primer mix was included in a second PCR lasting roughly 6 to 12 cycles. TCRdb re-called the 5' RACE reads with MiXCR, one entry per CDR3 protein. The table shows hundreds of thousands of distinct CDR3 sequences, with over 20% occurring only once. Germline V gene data show CDR1 as MDHEN and CDR2 as SYDVKM. The J segment lost 3 bases and the V segment lost 5 bases, leaving 6 bases of the junction unmatched. This CDR3 spans 15 amino acids. This chain uses TRBV28 with TRBJ1-5; 8 bases align to TRBD1. The TCR sequence derives from an older man in good health. Material for sequencing was blood. CDR3 coding DNA: TGTGCCAGCAGTCCCTTGACAGGGGACAATCAGCCCCAGCATTTT. Its protein product is CASSPLTGDNQPQHF.